One sample yielded the 24 T cell receptor beta chains listed below, sequenced in a study of Ad26.COV2.S vaccination and SARS-CoV-2 variants. Treatment of the sample: about 20 received Ad26.COV2.S at low or high dose, single or two shots; 5 received placebo; per-sample allocation not given. Samples came from day 63 after the first vaccine or placebo injection. Method: immunoSEQ multiplex PCR; TCRdb's copy keeps in-frame clones and lacks some. The top ten hold about 7.1% of the sample, which has about 400,000 clones, 83% seen once. Here the sequenced sample was peripheral blood, taken in a trial of Ad26.COV2.S vaccine versus placebo. The receptors were gathered from a person aged 18-65 years who received the Ad26.COV2.S COVID-19 vaccine or a placebo.

The chain employs TRBV7-3 and TRBJ2-3, with D possibly matching TRBD2 (7 bases). V lost 5 bases and J 3 bases, leaving 18 bases between the germline ends. The germline gives CDR1 SGHTA, CDR2 FQGTGA. The CDR3 is 16 residues long. As DNA, the CDR3 is TGTGCCAGCAGCCTGGGGGCCCACGGGAGGACAGATACGCAGTATTTT. Amino acids: CASSLGAHGRTDTQYF.

Only a few counts were recorded for this clone. The chain is built from TRBV7-9 and TRBJ2-5; a possible D gene is TRBD1 (6 bases). The CDR3 has 14 amino acids. V gave up 5 bases and J gave up 0 bases, with 10 bases separating them. From germline, CDR1 is SEHNR and CDR2 FQNEAQ (reference sequence). CDR3 DNA: TGTGCCAGCAGCAGACGGACAGACCAAGAGACCCAGTACTTC. It codes for CASSRRTDQETQYF.

The V call is TRBV7-8, the J call TRBJ1-1; D remains unclear. CDR1 SGHVS and CDR2 FQNEAQ come from the germline V gene. The CDR3 is 13 amino acids. V dropped 2 bases and J dropped 11 bases, with 15 bases sitting between them. The CDR3 sequence is CASSLFGENDAFF. DNA for the CDR3: TGTGCCAGCAGCTTATTCGGGGAGAACGATGCTTTCTTT. Together with reference TRBV7-8 and TRBJ1-1, the CDR3 gives the full variable domain: GAGVSQSPRYKVAKRGQDVALRCDPISGHVSLFWYQQALGQGPEFLTYFQNEAQLDKSGLPSDRFFAERPEGSVSTLKIQRTQQEDSAVYLCASSLFGENDAFFGQGTRLTVV.

J is TRBJ2-1 and V is TRBV19, with 8 bases fitting TRBD2. Germline V lookup: CDR1 LNHDA, CDR2 SQIVND (reference sequence). This CDR3 region has 16 residues. The junction had 10 bases not matched to a gene; V was cut back by 6 bases and J by 3 bases. The DNA of the CDR3 is TGTGCCAGTAGCTTCTGGACTAGCAACGTCTACAATGAGCAGTTCTTC. Protein: CASSFWTSNVYNEQFF.

This rearrangement joins TRBV12-5 to TRBJ2-3, with 9 positions matching TRBD2. The CDR3 loop spans 14 amino acids. CDR1 is LGHNT, CDR2 FRNRAP, per germline. V lost 2 bases to trimming and J lost 5 bases; unmatched junction nucleotides: 2. The CDR3 sequence is CASGLLAGLDTQYF. The CDR3 region has the DNA TGTGCTAGTGGTTTGCTAGCGGGGCTAGATACGCAGTATTTT.

This clone has more than one count but fewer than ten. The J gene is TRBJ1-1, the V gene TRBV29-1; D unresolved. V was trimmed by 3 bases and J by 5 bases, leaving 7 bases between them. This CDR3 region has 11 residues. CDR1 is SQVTM, CDR2 ANQGSEA, per germline. This CDR3 is CSVDARTEAFF. The CDR3 DNA is TGCAGCGTTGACGCGCGGACTGAAGCTTTCTTT.

This sequence joins TRBV11-2 and TRBJ1-1, with 8 bases aligning to TRBD1. Germline V CDR1 and CDR2: SGHAT, FQNNGV. The CDR3 contains 13 residues. The J segment lost 3 bases and the V segment lost 4 bases, leaving 1 base of the junction unmatched. Written as DNA, the CDR3 is TGTGCCAGCAGCTCAGGGGGCTACACTGAAGCTTTCTTT. Protein: CASSSGGYTEAFF.

In its sample, this clone was seen a few times. The J gene is TRBJ1-3, the V gene TRBV19; TRBD1 aligns across 9 bases. The germline V gene has CDR1 LNHDA and CDR2 SQIVND (reference sequence). Germline trimming cut 3 bases from V and 6 bases from J; bases unmatched to any gene: 3. The CDR3 extends over 14 amino acids. CDR3 protein: CASSINRGLNTIYF. As DNA, the CDR3 is TGTGCCAGTAGTATCAACAGGGGGCTAAACACCATATATTTT.

This chain links TRBV14 with TRBJ2-1, with 8 bases matching TRBD2. CDR1 is SGHDN and CDR2 is FVKESK in the germline V gene. CDR3 size: 16 residues. The J segment lost 4 bases and the V segment lost 3 bases, leaving 8 bases of the junction unmatched. CDR3 nucleotide sequence: TGTGCCAGCAGCCACCTCGCTAGCGGGTTATACAATGAGCAGTTCTTC. Translating it yields CASSHLASGLYNEQFF.

The genes are TRBV5-1 and TRBJ2-7; a weak D match, TRBD1 (6 bases). The CDR3 covers 15 residues. The V gene lost 0 bases and the J gene lost 2 bases, with 12 bases spanning the gap. CDR1 SGHRS and CDR2 YFSETQ come from the germline V gene. CDR3 coding DNA: TGCGCCAGCAGCTTGGCGACAGGCCCAACCTACGAGCAGTACTTC. As protein: CASSLATGPTYEQYF.

This rearrangement joins TRBV14 to TRBJ1-4; no firm D call. Germline values: CDR1 SGHDN, CDR2 FVKESK. The V end lost 1 base, the J end lost 13 bases, and 13 bases lay between the germline ends. CDR3 size: 13 residues. The CDR3 DNA reads TGTGCCAGCAGCCAAGGGACTCGGGAAGCACTGTTTTTT. This translates into CASSQGTREALFF.

This clone was observed a few times. The chain has TRBV5-5 and TRBJ1-6, with no clear D. This CDR3 comprises 17 residues. The ends were cut back, 1 base at V and 1 base at J, with 12 bases in the middle. CDR1 is SGHKS, CDR2 YYEKEE, per germline (reference sequence). CDR3 bases: TGTGCCAGCAGCTTGCATGGTCCTCCTTCCTATAATTCACCCCTCCACTTT. Residues: CASSLHGPPSYNSPLHF.

CDR3 region: CASSYEPGSPLHF. In nucleotides, the CDR3 is TGTGCCAGCAGTTACGAGCCGGGATCACCCCTCCACTTT. This chain links TRBV6-5 with TRBJ1-6, with D unresolved. This CDR3 region has 13 residues. The germline V gene encodes CDR1 MNHEY and CDR2 SVGAGI. V gave up 2 bases and J gave up 10 bases, with 9 bases separating them.

This clone has at least ten counts. The rearrangement links TRBV7-2 to TRBJ1-5; perhaps TRBD1 as D (6 bases). This CDR3 contains 13 residues. CDR1 SGHTA and CDR2 FQGNSA come from the germline V gene. Trimming took 2 bases from V and 5 from J, leaving 7 bases between them. CDR3 residues: CASSLNRDQPQHF. The DNA of the CDR3 is TGTGCCAGCAGCTTAAACAGGGATCAGCCCCAGCATTTT.

J is TRBJ2-7 and V is TRBV7-9, with 8 bases matching TRBD1. The CDR3 is 14 residues long. The germline V gene has CDR1 SEHNR and CDR2 FQNEAQ (reference sequence). J gave up 5 bases and V 3 bases, and 6 bases lay outside the gene matches. CDR3 sequence: CASSLTGESDEQYF. The CDR3 nucleotides are TGTGCCAGCAGCTTGACAGGGGAGTCCGACGAGCAGTACTTC.

This clone has a handful of counts. The chain joins TRBV18 to TRBJ1-6, with D hard to call. Germline V gene lookup returns CDR1 KGHSH and CDR2 LQKENI. V was pared by 1 base and J by 7 bases, with 8 bases between. The CDR3 sequence is 14 residues long. Here the CDR3 reads CASSPQATNSPLHF. The DNA of the CDR3 is TGTGCCAGCTCACCACAAGCGACAAATTCACCCCTCCACTTT.

The CDR3 nucleotides are TGTGCCAGCAGCGTAGTAACGGGGACCGAGCAGTACTTC. Translating gives CASSVVTGTEQYF. The gene calls are TRBV9 and TRBJ2-7; perhaps D is TRBD1 or TRBD2 (5 bases each). The CDR3 is made up of 13 amino acids. Germline-derived CDR1 and CDR2 are SGDLS and YYNGEE. Trimming pared 0 bases from V and 6 bases from J, leaving 10 bases between.

CDR3 sequence: CASRRGNTEAFF. The CDR3 coding sequence is TGTGCCAGTAGAAGAGGCAACACTGAAGCTTTCTTT. This rearrangement joins TRBV19 to TRBJ1-1; D is undetermined. V lost 6 bases and J lost 2, with 7 bases in between. The V gene's germline CDR1 is LNHDA and CDR2 SQIVND (reference sequence). The CDR3 is 12 amino acids.

The chain couples TRBV10-2 to TRBJ2-3; 10 bases map to TRBD2. The CDR3 is 14 amino acids. Per the germline V gene, CDR1 is WSHSY and CDR2 is SAAADI. V trimming: 8 bases; J trimming: 1 base; junction bases outside the gene matches: 3. The CDR3 nucleotides read TGCGCCAGCCTTGGACTAGCGGGCACAGATACGCAGTATTTT. Translating it yields CASLGLAGTDTQYF.

The chain uses TRBV6-5 and TRBJ2-3; TRBD1 or TRBD2 may be the D gene (5 bases each). The CDR3 covers 16 residues. The V end lost 2 bases, the J end lost 1 base, and 13 bases lay between the germline ends. Per germline, CDR1 MNHEY and CDR2 SVGAGI. The CDR3 protein is CASSYRSTGRTDTQYF. DNA of the CDR3: TGTGCCAGCAGTTACCGGTCGACGGGGCGCACAGATACGCAGTATTTT.

This clone turned up a few times. The gene calls are TRBV27 and TRBJ2-1; TRBD2 agrees at 7 bases. CDR1 and CDR2 from the germline V gene are MNHEY and SMNVEV (reference sequence). J lost 6 bases, V lost 6 bases, and 5 bases had no gene match. CDR3 length equals 13 residues. The CDR3 nucleotides are TGTGCCAGCAGGACTAGCCTCCTCAATGAGCAGTTCTTC. This gives the protein CASRTSLLNEQFF.

This chain uses TRBV3-1 (or the pseudogene TRBV3-2) with TRBJ2-3; D ambiguous. The CDR3 contains 14 residues. Germline CDR1 is LGHDT and CDR2 is YNNKEL (reference sequence). V shed 5 bases and J shed 1 base, with 10 bases lying between them. CDR3 amino acids: CASSSKSRTDTQYF. The CDR3 DNA reads as TGTGCCAGCAGCTCGAAGTCCCGCACAGATACGCAGTATTTT.

The chain has TRBV9 and TRBJ2-3; no clear D gene. CDR3 length equals 15 residues. V was clipped by 0 bases and J by 6 bases, with 14 bases between them. The germline CDR1 and CDR2 sequences are SGDLS and YYNGEE. CDR3 coding DNA: TGTGCCAGCAGCGTAGAATTCCAAATGGCGGATACGCAGTATTTT. The encoded protein is CASSVEFQMADTQYF.

This clone was counted a few times. The rearrangement uses TRBV27 and TRBJ1-1; D ambiguous. The CDR3 covers 15 residues. In germline, CDR1 is MNHEY, CDR2 SMNVEV (reference sequence). V lost 6 bases, J lost 4 bases, and 18 bases lay in between. The CDR3 here is CASSSPGRVSTEAFF. The CDR3 bases are TGTGCCAGCAGCTCCCCTGGGAGGGTTTCCACTGAAGCTTTCTTT.